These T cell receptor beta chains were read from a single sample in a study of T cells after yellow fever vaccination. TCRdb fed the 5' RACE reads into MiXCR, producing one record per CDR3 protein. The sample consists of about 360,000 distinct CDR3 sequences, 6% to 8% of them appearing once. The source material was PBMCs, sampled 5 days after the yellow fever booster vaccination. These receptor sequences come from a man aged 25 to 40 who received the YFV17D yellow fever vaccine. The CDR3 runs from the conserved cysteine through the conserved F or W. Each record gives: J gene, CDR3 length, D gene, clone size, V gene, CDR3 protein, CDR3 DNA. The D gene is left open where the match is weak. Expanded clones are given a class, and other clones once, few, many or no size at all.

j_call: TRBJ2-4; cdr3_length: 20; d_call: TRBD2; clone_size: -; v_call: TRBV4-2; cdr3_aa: CASSRDGFTSGPLAKNIQYF; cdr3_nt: TGTGCCAGCAGCCGAGACGGATTTACTAGCGGCCCCCTAGCCAAAAACATTCAGTACTTC
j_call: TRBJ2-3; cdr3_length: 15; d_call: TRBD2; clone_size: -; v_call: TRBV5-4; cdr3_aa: CASSLPGAGGDTQYF; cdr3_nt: TGTGCCAGCAGCTTGCCGGGTGCGGGAGGAGATACGCAGTATTTT
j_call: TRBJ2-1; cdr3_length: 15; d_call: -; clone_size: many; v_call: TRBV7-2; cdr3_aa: CASSLAGISYNEQFF; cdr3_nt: TGTGCCAGCAGCTTAGCCGGGATCTCCTACAATGAGCAGTTCTTC
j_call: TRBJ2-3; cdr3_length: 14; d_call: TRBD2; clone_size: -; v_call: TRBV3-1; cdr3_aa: CASSQAGGIHTQYF; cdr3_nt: TGTGCCAGCAGCCAAGCGGGAGGGATACATACGCAGTATTTT
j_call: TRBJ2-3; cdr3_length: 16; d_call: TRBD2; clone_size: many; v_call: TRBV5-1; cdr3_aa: CASSWTSGRVPDTQYF; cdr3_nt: TGCGCCAGCAGCTGGACTAGCGGGAGAGTGCCAGATACGCAGTATTTT
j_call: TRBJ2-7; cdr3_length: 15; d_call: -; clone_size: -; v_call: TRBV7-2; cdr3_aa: CASSSPPGGAYEQYF; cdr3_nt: TGTGCCAGCAGCTCCCCTCCAGGCGGGGCCTACGAGCAGTACTTC
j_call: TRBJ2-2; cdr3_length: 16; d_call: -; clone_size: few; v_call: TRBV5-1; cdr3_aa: CASSLNIGGDTGELFF; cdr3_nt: TGCGCCAGCAGCTTGAACATCGGGGGCGACACCGGGGAGCTGTTTTTT
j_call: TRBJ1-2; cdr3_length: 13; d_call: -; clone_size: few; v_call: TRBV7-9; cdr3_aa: CASRLGIGYGYTF; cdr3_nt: TGTGCCAGCAGGCTGGGGATCGGCTATGGCTACACCTTC
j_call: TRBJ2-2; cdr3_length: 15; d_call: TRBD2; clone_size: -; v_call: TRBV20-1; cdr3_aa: CSARPLTGGPGELFF; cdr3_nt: TGCAGTGCTAGACCCCTGACGGGAGGGCCCGGGGAGCTGTTTTTT
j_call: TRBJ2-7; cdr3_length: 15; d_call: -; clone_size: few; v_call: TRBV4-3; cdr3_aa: CASSPTVWGIDEQYF; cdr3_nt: TGCGCCAGCAGCCCAACGGTCTGGGGGATAGACGAGCAGTACTTC
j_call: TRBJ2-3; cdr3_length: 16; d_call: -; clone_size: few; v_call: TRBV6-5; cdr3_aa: CASSYTRSGSTDTQYF; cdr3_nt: TGTGCCAGCAGTTACACTCGTAGCGGAAGCACAGATACGCAGTATTTT
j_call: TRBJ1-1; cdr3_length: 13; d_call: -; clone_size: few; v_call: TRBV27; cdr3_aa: CASSPEMNTEAFF; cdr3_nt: TGTGCCAGCAGCCCCGAGATGAACACTGAAGCTTTCTTT
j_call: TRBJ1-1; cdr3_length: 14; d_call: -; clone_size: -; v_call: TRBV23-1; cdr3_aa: CASSLLDSNTEAFF; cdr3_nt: TGCGCCAGCAGTCTTTTGGACAGCAACACTGAAGCTTTCTTT
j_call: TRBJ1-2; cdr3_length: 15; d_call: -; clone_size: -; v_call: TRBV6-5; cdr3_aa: CASSYGAGTNYGYTF; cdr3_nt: TGTGCCAGCAGTTACGGCGCCGGTACTAACTATGGCTACACCTTC
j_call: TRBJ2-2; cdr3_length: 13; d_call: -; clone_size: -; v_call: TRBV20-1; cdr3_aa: CSARGANTGELFF; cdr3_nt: TGCAGTGCTAGGGGAGCAAACACCGGGGAGCTGTTTTTT
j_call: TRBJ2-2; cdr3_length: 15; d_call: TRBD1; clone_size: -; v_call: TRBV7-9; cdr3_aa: CASSLATGGSGELFF; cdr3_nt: TGTGCCAGCAGCTTAGCCACAGGGGGCAGCGGGGAGCTGTTTTTT
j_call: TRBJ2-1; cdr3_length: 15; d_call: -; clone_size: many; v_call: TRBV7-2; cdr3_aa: CASRDDGSSYNEQFF; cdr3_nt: TGTGCCAGCAGGGACGACGGGAGCTCCTACAATGAGCAGTTCTTC
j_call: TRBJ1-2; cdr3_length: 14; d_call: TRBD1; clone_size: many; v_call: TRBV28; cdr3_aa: CASSSGQEIYGYTF; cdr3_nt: TGTGCCAGCAGTTCGGGACAGGAAATCTATGGCTACACCTTC
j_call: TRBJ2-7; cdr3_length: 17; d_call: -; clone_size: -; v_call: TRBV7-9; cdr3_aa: CASCDVSWGPQTYEQYF; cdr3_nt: TGTGCCAGCTGCGATGTTTCATGGGGCCCCCAAACCTACGAGCAGTACTTC
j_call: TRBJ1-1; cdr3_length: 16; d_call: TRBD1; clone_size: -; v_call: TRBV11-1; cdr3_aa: CASSPTGGRWNTEAFF; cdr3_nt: TGTGCCAGCAGCCCAACAGGGGGCCGATGGAACACTGAAGCTTTCTTT
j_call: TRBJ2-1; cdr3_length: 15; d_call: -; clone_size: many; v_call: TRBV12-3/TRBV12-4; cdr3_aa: CASSPLIGGWNEQFF; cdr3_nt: TGTGCCAGCAGTCCCCTGATTGGGGGCTGGAATGAGCAGTTCTTC
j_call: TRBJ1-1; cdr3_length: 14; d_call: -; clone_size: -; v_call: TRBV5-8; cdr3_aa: CASDSGGGDTEAFF; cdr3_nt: TGTGCCAGCGACTCTGGAGGGGGAGACACTGAAGCTTTCTTT
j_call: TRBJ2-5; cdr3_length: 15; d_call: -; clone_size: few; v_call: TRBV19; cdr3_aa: CASSPRRGRGETQYF; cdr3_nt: TGTGCCAGTAGTCCGCGACGGGGCCGGGGAGAGACCCAGTACTTC
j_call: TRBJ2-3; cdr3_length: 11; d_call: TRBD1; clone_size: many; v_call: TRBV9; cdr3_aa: CASSDRGTQYF; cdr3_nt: TGTGCCAGCAGCGACAGGGGTACGCAGTATTTT
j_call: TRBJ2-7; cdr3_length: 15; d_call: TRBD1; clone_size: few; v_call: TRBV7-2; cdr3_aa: CASRSQGGGGHEQYF; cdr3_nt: TGTGCCAGCAGATCTCAAGGGGGCGGAGGCCACGAGCAGTACTTC
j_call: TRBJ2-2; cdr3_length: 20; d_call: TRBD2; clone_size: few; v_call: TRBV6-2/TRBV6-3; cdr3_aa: CASSYSAASGRTTWRGELFF; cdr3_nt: TGTGCCAGCAGTTACTCGGCGGCTAGCGGCAGAACCACTTGGCGCGGGGAGCTGTTTTTT
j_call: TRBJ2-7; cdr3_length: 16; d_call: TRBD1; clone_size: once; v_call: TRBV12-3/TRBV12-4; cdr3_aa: CASSSTGTASSYEQYF; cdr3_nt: TGTGCCAGCAGTTCCACCGGGACAGCGAGCTCCTACGAGCAGTACTTC
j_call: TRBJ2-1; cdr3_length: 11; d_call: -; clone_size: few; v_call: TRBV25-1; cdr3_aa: CASFSGSEQFF; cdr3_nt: TGTGCCAGCTTCAGCGGCAGTGAGCAGTTCTTC
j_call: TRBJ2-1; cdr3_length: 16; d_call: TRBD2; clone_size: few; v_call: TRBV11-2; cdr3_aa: CASSLDPAGVSYEQFF; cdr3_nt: TGTGCCAGCAGCTTAGATCCAGCGGGAGTATCTTATGAGCAGTTCTTC
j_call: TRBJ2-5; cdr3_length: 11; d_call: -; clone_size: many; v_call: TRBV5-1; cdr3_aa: CASHSAETQYF; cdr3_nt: TGCGCCAGCCACAGCGCAGAGACCCAGTACTTC
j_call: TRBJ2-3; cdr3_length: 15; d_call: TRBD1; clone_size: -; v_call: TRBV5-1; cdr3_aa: CASSLQRTGADTQYF; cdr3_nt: TGCGCCAGCAGCTTACAAAGAACAGGGGCAGATACGCAGTATTTT
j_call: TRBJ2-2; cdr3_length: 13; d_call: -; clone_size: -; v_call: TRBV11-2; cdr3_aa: CASSPGAPGELFF; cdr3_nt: TGTGCCAGCAGCCCAGGGGCCCCCGGGGAGCTGTTTTTT
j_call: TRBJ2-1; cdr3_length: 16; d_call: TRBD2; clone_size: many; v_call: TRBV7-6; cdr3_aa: CASSPSGRGAYNEQFF; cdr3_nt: TGTGCCAGCAGCCCGAGCGGGAGAGGGGCTTACAATGAGCAGTTCTTC
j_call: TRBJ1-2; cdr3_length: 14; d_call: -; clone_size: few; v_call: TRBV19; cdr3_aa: CASSIEGGSDGYTF; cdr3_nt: TGTGCCAGTAGTATTGAAGGGGGTTCGGATGGCTACACCTTC
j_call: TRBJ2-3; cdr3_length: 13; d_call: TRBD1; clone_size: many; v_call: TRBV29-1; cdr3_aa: CSVEQGGTDTQYF; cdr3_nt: TGCAGCGTTGAACAGGGGGGCACAGATACGCAGTATTTT
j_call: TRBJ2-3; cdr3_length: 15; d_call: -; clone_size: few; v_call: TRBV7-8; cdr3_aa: CASSLVRKGTDTQYF; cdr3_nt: TGTGCCAGCAGCTTAGTTCGGAAGGGGACAGATACGCAGTATTTT
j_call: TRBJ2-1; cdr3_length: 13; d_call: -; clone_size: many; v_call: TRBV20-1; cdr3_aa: CSASRARDNEQFF; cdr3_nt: TGCAGTGCTTCCAGGGCCCGGGACAATGAGCAGTTCTTC
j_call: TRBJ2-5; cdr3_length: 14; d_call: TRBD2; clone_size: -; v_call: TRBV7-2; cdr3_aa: CASSFAGTKETQYF; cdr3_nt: TGTGCCAGCAGCTTTGCCGGGACTAAGGAGACCCAGTACTTC
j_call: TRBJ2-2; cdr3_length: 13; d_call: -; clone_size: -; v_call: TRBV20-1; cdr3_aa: CSAINIQTGELFF; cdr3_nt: TGCAGTGCAATTAATATCCAGACCGGGGAGCTGTTTTTT
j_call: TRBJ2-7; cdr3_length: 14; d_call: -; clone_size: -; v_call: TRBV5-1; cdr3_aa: CASSLTAGRYEQYF; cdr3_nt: TGCGCCAGCAGCTTGACGGCGGGACGTTACGAGCAGTACTTC
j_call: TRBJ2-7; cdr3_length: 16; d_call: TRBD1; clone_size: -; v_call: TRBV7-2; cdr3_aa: CASSLAVGQAPYEQYF; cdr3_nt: TGTGCCAGCAGCTTAGCAGTCGGACAGGCACCCTACGAGCAGTACTTC
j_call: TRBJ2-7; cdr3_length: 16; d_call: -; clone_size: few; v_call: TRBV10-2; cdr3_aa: CASSESILGGSYEQYF; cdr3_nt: TGCGCCAGCAGTGAGTCGATACTCGGAGGGTCCTACGAGCAGTACTTC
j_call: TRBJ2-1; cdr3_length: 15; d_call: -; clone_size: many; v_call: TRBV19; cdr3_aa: CASSPMRASYNEQFF; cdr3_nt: TGTGCCAGTAGTCCCATGAGGGCCTCGTACAATGAGCAGTTCTTC
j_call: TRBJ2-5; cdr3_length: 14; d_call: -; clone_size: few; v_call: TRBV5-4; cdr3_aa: CASSRRDAKETQYF; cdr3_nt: TGTGCCAGCAGCCGACGGGACGCAAAAGAGACCCAGTACTTC
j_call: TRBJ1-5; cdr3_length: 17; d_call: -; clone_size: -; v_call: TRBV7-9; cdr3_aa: CASSLAPGPYSNQPQHF; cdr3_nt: TGTGCCAGCAGCTTAGCGCCAGGGCCTTATAGCAATCAGCCCCAGCATTTT
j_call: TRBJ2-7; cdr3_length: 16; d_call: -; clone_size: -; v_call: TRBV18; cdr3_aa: CASSPQLADVGHEQYF; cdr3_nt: TGTGCCAGCTCACCACAGTTAGCCGACGTCGGTCACGAGCAGTACTTC
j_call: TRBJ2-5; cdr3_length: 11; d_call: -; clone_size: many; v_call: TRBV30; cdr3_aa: CAWSSPETQYF; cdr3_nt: TGTGCCTGGAGTTCGCCAGAGACCCAGTACTTC
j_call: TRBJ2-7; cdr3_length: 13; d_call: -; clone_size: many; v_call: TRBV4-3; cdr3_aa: CASSRDLPYEQYF; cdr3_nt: TGCGCCAGCAGCCGTGATCTACCCTACGAGCAGTACTTC
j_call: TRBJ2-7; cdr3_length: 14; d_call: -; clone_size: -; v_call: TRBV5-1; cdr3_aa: CASSLAASAYEQYF; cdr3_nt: TGCGCCAGCAGCTTGGCGGCCAGCGCCTACGAGCAGTACTTC
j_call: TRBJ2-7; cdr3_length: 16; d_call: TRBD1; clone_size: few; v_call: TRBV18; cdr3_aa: CASSPEDRALSYEQYF; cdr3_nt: TGTGCCAGCTCACCGGAGGACAGGGCCCTCTCCTACGAGCAGTACTTC
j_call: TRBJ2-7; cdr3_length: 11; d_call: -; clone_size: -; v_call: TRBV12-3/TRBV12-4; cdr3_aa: CASSIGQQQYF; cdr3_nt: TGTGCCAGCAGTATAGGACAGCAGCAGTACTTC
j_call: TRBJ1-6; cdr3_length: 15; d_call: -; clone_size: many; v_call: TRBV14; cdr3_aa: CASSQADRLISPLHF; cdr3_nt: TGTGCCAGCAGCCAAGCTGACAGATTGATTTCACCCCTCCACTTT
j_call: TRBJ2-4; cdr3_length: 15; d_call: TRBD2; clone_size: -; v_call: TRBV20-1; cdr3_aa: CSARNYGGRKNIQYF; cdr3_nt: TGCAGTGCTAGAAATTACGGGGGGAGGAAAAACATTCAGTACTTC